This T cell receptor (beta chain) was sequenced during a study of CD8 T cells in ankylosing spondylitis. Study results and limitations: Disease-associated clonotypes exhibited CD8+ identity and were relatively infrequent in peripheral blood. Significantly higher representation of disease-linked clones was reported for matched ankylosing spondylitis synovial fluid.

V shed 4 bases and J 3 bases; nucleotides not matched to a gene: 5. From germline, CDR1 is KGHSH and CDR2 LQKENI. The CDR3 runs to 15 residues. TCRdb re-derived calls from the 5' RACE reads in MiXCR, one entry per CDR3 protein. The repertoire holds 200,000 to 250,000 distinct CDR3 sequences, with roughly a tenth as singletons. This clonotype was counted only a few times. Its antigen is as yet unknown. The sequencing input was blood, either unsorted or a sorted T cell fraction (not recorded which). This sequence joins TRBV18 and TRBJ2-7, with 11 bases matching TRBD2. The sequence came from a male donor with ankylosing spondylitis or in good health (not recorded which). CDR3 nucleotide sequence: TGTGCCAGCTCACTCCAAGGGACTAGCGGCTACGAGCAGTACTTC. Translation: CASSLQGTSGYEQYF.